This TCR beta chain was sequenced for a study of T-cell memory formation after mild COVID-19. Overall study context: Largely, the TCR clusters proved donor specific.

5'RACE with constant-segment primers yielded barcoded, UMI-tagged TCR alpha and TCR beta cDNA libraries. TCRdb independently ran MiXCR on the 5' RACE reads; one entry per CDR3 protein. This sample has 400,000 or so distinct CDR3 sequences, with about 20% found just once. This clonotype came up a few times. The V and J ends lost 3 bases and 4 bases respectively, with 7 bases between them. Germline V gene data show CDR1 as ENHRY and CDR2 as SYGVKD. CDR3 length: 13 residues. What was sequenced was PBMCs or a T cell subset sorted from them (not recorded which). The TCR originated in an adult woman who had mild COVID-19 (a few samples of this study predate the infection). Cell type and time point are not known. The rearrangement links TRBV10-3 to TRBJ2-1, with D unresolved. The CDR3 DNA is TGTGCCATCAGTGACCGCGATTACAATGAGCAGTTCTTC. Translating it yields CAISDRDYNEQFF.